The rows below give T cell receptor beta chains drawn from one sample of a study of T cell responses to AZD1222 COVID-19 vaccine. Assay: immunoSEQ multiplex PCR; the TCRdb copy retains only in-frame clones and omits some. The sample has 200,000 to 250,000 clones; approximately 94% are singletons. Source: peripheral blood, taken on day 0 of MenACWY control vaccination. All receptors derive from an adult in good health. Each CDR3 is given with its conserved first and last residue. Fields, in order: V gene, CDR3 length, D gene, J gene, CDR3 protein. D genes are given only for firm matches.

V gene: TRBV6-5
CDR3 length: 14
D gene: -
J gene: TRBJ1-1
CDR3 protein: CASSYSGGRAEAFF

V gene: TRBV2
CDR3 length: 17
D gene: -
J gene: TRBJ1-6
CDR3 protein: CASSEVGFSSYNSPLHF

V gene: TRBV28
CDR3 length: 15
D gene: TRBD2
J gene: TRBJ2-1
CDR3 protein: CASSLTSGAWGEQFF

V gene: TRBV10-2
CDR3 length: 15
D gene: TRBD1
J gene: TRBJ1-1
CDR3 protein: CASRGTGRENTEAFF

V gene: TRBV5-1
CDR3 length: 13
D gene: -
J gene: TRBJ1-6
CDR3 protein: CASSSDLNSPLHF

V gene: TRBV5-1
CDR3 length: 15
D gene: TRBD2
J gene: TRBJ2-1
CDR3 protein: CASSSGTSAYNEQFF

V gene: TRBV5-8
CDR3 length: 15
D gene: TRBD1
J gene: TRBJ1-5
CDR3 protein: CASTPTGWSNQPQHF

V gene: TRBV6-5
CDR3 length: 13
D gene: -
J gene: TRBJ1-4
CDR3 protein: CASSQNREEKLFF

V gene: TRBV15
CDR3 length: 15
D gene: -
J gene: TRBJ1-4
CDR3 protein: CATSTERQGREKLFF

V gene: TRBV12-3/TRBV12-4
CDR3 length: 11
D gene: -
J gene: TRBJ2-5
CDR3 protein: CASSQQETQYF

V gene: TRBV27
CDR3 length: 14
D gene: -
J gene: TRBJ1-6
CDR3 protein: CASSLGAFGSPLHF

V gene: TRBV5-4
CDR3 length: 16
D gene: TRBD2
J gene: TRBJ2-3
CDR3 protein: CASSFLAGGRTDTQYF

V gene: TRBV10-2
CDR3 length: 13
D gene: -
J gene: TRBJ1-6
CDR3 protein: CASGQIDNSPLHF

V gene: TRBV28
CDR3 length: 14
D gene: -
J gene: TRBJ1-5
CDR3 protein: CASVKGGYNQPQHF

V gene: TRBV11-2
CDR3 length: 15
D gene: TRBD1
J gene: TRBJ1-2
CDR3 protein: CASSGKGTAFYGYTF

V gene: TRBV29-1
CDR3 length: 15
D gene: -
J gene: TRBJ2-1
CDR3 protein: CSEGVGSSASNEQFF

V gene: TRBV3-1/TRBV3-2
CDR3 length: 13
D gene: -
J gene: TRBJ1-6
CDR3 protein: CASSQTGESPLHF

V gene: TRBV3-1/TRBV3-2
CDR3 length: 13
D gene: TRBD1
J gene: TRBJ1-2
CDR3 protein: CASSLGTGVGYTF

V gene: TRBV30
CDR3 length: 15
D gene: TRBD1
J gene: TRBJ1-4
CDR3 protein: CAWSAGTGGREKLFF

V gene: TRBV5-5
CDR3 length: 15
D gene: -
J gene: TRBJ2-3
CDR3 protein: CASSLGPPQGDTQYF

V gene: TRBV6-5
CDR3 length: 11
D gene: -
J gene: TRBJ1-2
CDR3 protein: CASRRDYGYTF

V gene: TRBV30
CDR3 length: 12
D gene: -
J gene: TRBJ2-1
CDR3 protein: CAWGWGAVEQFF